A single sample is the source of the 10 T cell receptor beta chains below, sequenced in a study of control samples from healthy donors and cancer patients. Repertoires were generated with immunoSEQ multiplex PCR, while TCRdb's copy carries only in-frame clones and drops some. The sample yields more than 65,000 clones, around 90% seen once. The specimen sequenced was PBMCs. The receptors shown here come from a woman aged 60-75 years with head and neck cancer.

This sequence joins TRBV18 and TRBJ2-2; no clear D. Trimming left V 3 bases short and J 4 bases short, with 15 bases between. The germline V gene encodes CDR1 KGHSH and CDR2 LQKENI. The CDR3 is 16 residues long. CDR3 loop: CASSPQLLDTTGELFF. DNA for the CDR3: TGTGCCAGCTCACCTCAGCTTCTAGACACCACCGGGGAGCTGTTTTTT.

The genes are TRBV4-1 and TRBJ1-5, with TRBD1 identical over 7 bases. Losses at the gene ends were 0 bases for V and 0 bases for J; bases not matched to a gene: 11. CDR1 and CDR2 from the germline V gene are MGHRA and YSYEKL. CDR3 length equals 19 residues. In DNA, the CDR3 is TGCGCCAGCAGCCAAGATACCCGGACAGGTGACAATAGCAATCAGCCCCAGCATTTT. Encoded protein: CASSQDTRTGDNSNQPQHF.

This chain links TRBV7-6 with TRBJ2-2; D might be TRBD2 (5 bases). CDR1 is SGHVS, CDR2 FNYEAQ, per germline. V was cut by 0 bases and J by 6 bases, with 14 bases left in between. The CDR3 is 16 residues long. CDR3 nucleotide sequence: TGTGCCAGCAGCTTAGCATCGGGATCTTGGTCCGGGGAGCTGTTTTTT. Encoded protein: CASSLASGSWSGELFF.

This chain links TRBV3-1 (or the pseudogene TRBV3-2) with TRBJ2-7; 7 nucleotides match TRBD1. V shed 6 bases, J shed 5 bases, and the junction held 1 base outside the gene matches. In germline, CDR1 is LGHDT, CDR2 YNNKEL (reference sequence). The CDR3 has 11 residues. This chain's CDR3 is CASRQGDEQYF. The CDR3, as DNA: TGTGCCAGCAGGCAGGGGGACGAGCAGTACTTC.

The chain is built from TRBV7-2 and TRBJ2-5; D unresolved. The CDR3 runs to 13 residues. CDR1 is SGHTA, CDR2 FQGNSA, per germline. Trimming removed 1 base from V and 5 bases from J, with 8 bases in between. The CDR3 DNA follows: TGTGCCAGCAGCTTAGTAGACCGGGAGACCCAGTACTTC. Translated: CASSLVDRETQYF.

This clone was seen just once. The J gene is TRBJ1-6, the V gene TRBV6-5; no clear D gene. The ends were cut back, 5 bases at V and 9 bases at J, with 17 bases in the middle. Germline values: CDR1 MNHEY, CDR2 SVGAGI. This CDR3 has 15 residues. CDR3 sequence reads: CASSILTAHGSPLHF. In DNA, the CDR3 is TGTGCCAGCAGTATACTCACAGCCCATGGTTCACCCCTCCACTTT.

J is TRBJ2-3 and V is TRBV7-3; D gene uncertain. Trimming removed 1 base at V and 0 bases at J, with 5 bases between. Per germline, CDR1 SGHTA and CDR2 FQGTGA. The CDR3 covers 14 residues. The CDR3, as DNA: TGTGCCAGCAGCTTAATGGAGAGCACAGATACGCAGTATTTT. Translated: CASSLMESTDTQYF.

The chain employs TRBV23-1 and TRBJ2-1; 8 bases map to TRBD2. TRBV23-1 is recorded as an ORF, its role being uncertain. With V trimmed by 0 bases and J by 0 bases, 7 bases remained unmatched. The CDR3 totals 18 residues. CDR3 loop: CASSQSWGSGNSYNEQFF. As DNA, the CDR3 is TGCGCCAGCAGTCAATCGTGGGGTAGCGGGAACTCCTACAATGAGCAGTTCTTC.

This chain uses TRBV29-1 with TRBJ1-2; 7 bases agree with TRBD1. This CDR3 is built from 11 residues. J lost 5 bases, V lost 7 bases, and 4 bases had no gene match. Germline CDR1 SQVTM, CDR2 ANQGSEA. The CDR3 DNA sequence: TGCAGCGCAGGGACAGTGTATGGCTACACCTTC. It encodes CSAGTVYGYTF.

The V and J genes are TRBV7-8 and TRBJ2-7; either TRBD1 or TRBD2 may supply D (5 bases each). Between the trimmed V and J ends, which lost 3 bases and 4 bases, there was a span of 10 bases. The CDR3 length is 13 residues. Per the germline V gene, CDR1 is SGHVS and CDR2 is FQNEAQ. This chain's CDR3 is CASSLGVSYEQYF. The CDR3 bases are TGTGCCAGCAGCTTGGGGGTATCTTACGAGCAGTACTTC.